These 3 T cell receptor beta chains share one sample of origin, sequenced in a study of blood T cell repertoires in COVID-19 (dated by TCRdb to about 2020). To prepare the library, the immunoSEQ multiplex PCR assay was applied. In its TCRdb copy, this immuneACCESS table keeps in-frame sequences only and misses some clones. Where compared with another copy, unresolved V genes explain less than half of these, and the others have no known cause. Across this sample there are 150,000 to 200,000 clones, with around 90% seen only once. The ten largest clonotypes hold 9% to 10% of the sample. The sample comprised PBMCs or T cells enriched from blood (not recorded which). These receptors were taken from a woman under 30 who had recovered from COVID-19.

The V and J genes are TRBV28 and TRBJ1-3; TRBD1 is a possible D gene (5 bases). CDR1 is MDHEN and CDR2 is SYDVKM in the germline V gene. The ends were cut back, 8 bases at V and 4 bases at J, with 15 bases in the middle. The length of the CDR3 is 14 residues. The CDR3 loop is CASFFPGSGNTIYF. CDR3 DNA sequence: TGTGCCAGCTTTTTTCCAGGGTCCGGAAACACCATATATTTT.

The chain has TRBV19 and TRBJ1-1, with unresolved D. The CDR3 runs to 13 residues. Germline CDR1 LNHDA, CDR2 SQIVND (reference sequence). V dropped 3 bases and J dropped 0 bases, with 5 bases sitting between them. The CDR3 region is CASSIRVNTEAFF. Written as DNA, the CDR3 is TGTGCCAGTAGTATCCGGGTGAACACTGAAGCTTTCTTT.

The chain is built from TRBV4-1 and TRBJ1-1, with a possible D match to TRBD1 (5 bases). The CDR3 consists of 14 residues. CDR1 is MGHRA and CDR2 is YSYEKL in the germline V gene. Trimming took off 6 bases at V and 4 bases at J, with 15 bases between the two ends. CDR3 loop: CASRRYLGGTEAFF. DNA of the CDR3: TGCGCCAGCAGGAGATACCTCGGGGGCACTGAAGCTTTCTTT.